These 3 T cell receptor beta chains came from one sample sequenced in a study of T cell responses to AZD1222 COVID-19 vaccine. Using immunoSEQ multiplex PCR, the repertoire was profiled, and TCRdb retains in-frame clones only, with some absent. The sample contains about 86,000 clones, 90% of which appear only once. The sample consisted of peripheral blood, taken on day 0 of AZD1222 vaccination. These receptors were collected from an adult in good health.

The chain carries TRBV4-2 and TRBJ1-5, with TRBD1 as a possible D gene (5 bases). CDR1 LGHNA and CDR2 YNFKEQ come from the germline V gene. Trimming took off 3 bases at V and 2 bases at J, with 14 bases between the two ends. This CDR3 comprises 16 residues. This CDR3 reads CASSQGRGGGNQPQHF. The CDR3 DNA is TGTGCCAGCAGCCAGGGTCGGGGGGGTGGCAATCAGCCCCAGCATTTT.

The rearrangement links TRBV10-3 to TRBJ2-7; 10 nucleotides agree with TRBD1. This CDR3 region has 15 residues. J gave up 5 bases and V 6 bases, and 10 bases lay outside the gene matches. The germline V gene encodes CDR1 ENHRY and CDR2 SYGVKD. Written as DNA, the CDR3 is TGTGCCATCAGCGATCCGACAGGGGGCTCTCACGAGCAGTACTTC. The encoded protein is CAISDPTGGSHEQYF.

This clone has more than one count but fewer than ten. This chain uses TRBV28 with TRBJ1-2; 9 bases agree with TRBD1. Germline V lookup: CDR1 MDHEN, CDR2 SYDVKM. The CDR3 has 11 amino acids. Trimming at V came to 9 bases and at J to 8 bases, leaving 4 bases not matched to a gene. DNA of the CDR3: TGTGCCAGTCTACAGGGGGCCGGCTACACCTTC. This encodes CASLQGAGYTF.